What follows are 10 T cell receptor beta chains derived from one specimen sequenced in a study of molecular identifiers for immune sequencing clone quantification. TCRdb re-called the PCR reads through MiXCR, storing one row per CDR3 protein. The data show 85,000 to 120,000 distinct CDR3 sequences, around 37% seen once. Material: naive CD8+ T cells from blood, with Jurkat cell RNA spiked in. Subset here: FACS-sorted CD8+CD4-CCR7+CD45RA+ naive T cells. The source is a human donor in good health. Some libraries in this study had Jurkat cell RNA spiked in.

This clonotype appeared a few times. The chain has TRBV28 and TRBJ1-1; D is unclear. The germline gives CDR1 MDHEN, CDR2 SYDVKM. The germline V and J ends were trimmed by 3 bases and 3 bases, with 14 bases remaining between them. There are 15 residues in the CDR3. CDR3 sequence reads: CASSLTGVLDTEAFF. In DNA form, the CDR3 reads TGTGCCAGCAGTTTGACGGGCGTGTTGGACACTGAAGCTTTCTTT.

V is TRBV14 and J is TRBJ1-1; D not resolved. V was shortened by 4 bases and J by 4 bases, with 10 bases between the two germline ends. Per germline, CDR1 SGHDN and CDR2 FVKESK. The CDR3 spans 13 residues. CDR3 nucleotides: TGTGCCAGCAGCCTAGTACAGTTCACTGAAGCTTTCTTT. Protein product: CASSLVQFTEAFF.

Comments on this clonotype: This sequence may be a read error, since a much larger clone differs from it by one base. This CDR3 reads CASSYDGEVTDTQYF. The CDR3 DNA is TGTGCCAGCAGTTACGACGGGGAAGTCACAGATACGCAGTATTTT. This chain joins TRBV6-5 and TRBJ2-3; weak D call: TRBD2 (5 bases). V dropped 2 bases and J dropped 2 bases, with 11 bases sitting between them. The CDR3 consists of 15 residues. Looked up from germline, CDR1 is MNHEY and CDR2 is SVGAGI.

The chain uses TRBV12-3 or TRBV12-4 and TRBJ2-2; no clear D. Deletions cut 2 bases from V and 1 base from J, with 2 bases between. This CDR3 contains 13 residues. The CDR3 is CASSLKNTGELFF. CDR3 coding DNA: TGTGCCAGCAGTTTAAAGAACACCGGGGAGCTGTTTTTT.

This chain links TRBV15 with TRBJ2-3, with D possibly being TRBD1 (6 bases). Germline loops: CDR1 LNHNV, CDR2 YYDKDF (reference sequence). Trimming pared 4 bases from V and 3 bases from J, leaving 11 bases between. The CDR3 covers 14 residues. The CDR3, as DNA: TGTGCCACCAGCATTTTGACAGGTACAGATACGCAGTATTTT. It yields the protein CATSILTGTDTQYF.

This clonotype was detected a few times. This rearrangement joins TRBV28 to TRBJ2-3, with D possibly matching TRBD2 (5 bases). Trimming pared 5 bases from V and 2 bases from J, leaving 14 bases between. CDR1 MDHEN and CDR2 SYDVKM come from the germline V gene. This CDR3 has 15 residues. CDR3 in DNA: TGTGCCAGCAGTCCGGACGGGGAAGACACAGATACGCAGTATTTT. This sequence encodes CASSPDGEDTDTQYF.

CDR3 coding DNA: TGTGCCAGCAAGGACAGATTAAGACAAGAGACCCAGTACTTC. It yields the protein CASKDRLRQETQYF. The chain recombines TRBV6-1 with TRBJ2-5; D perhaps matches TRBD1 (6 bases). The CDR3 has 14 residues. The ends were cut back, 7 bases at V and 2 bases at J, with 14 bases in the middle. Germline V CDR1 and CDR2: MNHNS, SASEGT.

Regarding this clonotype: Since a much larger clone is just one base distant, this may be a read error. This chain joins TRBV29-1 and TRBJ2-4; tentative D call: TRBD1 (5 bases). CDR1 and CDR2 from the germline V gene are SQVTM and ANQGSEA. The ends were cut back, 7 bases at V and 6 bases at J, with 16 bases in the middle. CDR3 length equals 13 residues. The CDR3 sequence is CSGVVQVGNIQYF. CDR3 nucleotides: TGCAGCGGTGTTGTACAGGTCGGAAACATTCAGTACTTC.

This clonotype was counted a single time. The V and J genes are TRBV9 and TRBJ2-1; TRBD2 aligns across 11 bases. The J segment lost 7 bases and the V segment lost 0 bases, leaving 6 bases of the junction unmatched. In germline, CDR1 is SGDLS, CDR2 YYNGEE. This CDR3 comprises 16 residues. CDR3 nucleotide sequence: TGTGCCAGCAGCGTAGCTTTAACTAGCGGGAGAAATGAGCAGTTCTTC. Translating it yields CASSVALTSGRNEQFF.

This sequence joins TRBV10-1 and TRBJ2-2, with TRBD1 matching 7 bases. Germline CDR1 is WNHNN and CDR2 is SYGVQD (reference sequence). The CDR3 has 14 amino acids. V shed 2 bases, J shed 5 bases, and the junction held 2 bases outside the gene matches. CDR3 sequence: CASSEEGATGELFF. In nucleotides, the CDR3 is TGCGCCAGCAGTGAGGAGGGGGCGACCGGGGAGCTGTTTTTT.